A single sample gave rise to the 18 T cell receptor beta chains below, sequenced in a study of cytomegalovirus exposure and HLA in healthy donors. Sequencing used immunoSEQ multiplex PCR; TCRdb keeps in-frame clones, though not all of them. The sample shows about 130,000 clones, just under 85% of them seen only once. What was sequenced was PBMCs. The receptor source for this set is a man in his thirties or forties in good health and CMV-seropositive.

The CDR3 protein is CASSLSSWRSAGELFF. The CDR3 nucleotides are TGCGCCAGCAGCTTGTCTAGCTGGAGGTCAGCCGGGGAGCTGTTTTTT. This chain joins TRBV5-1 and TRBJ2-2; tentatively, D is TRBD2 (5 bases). Germline assignment: CDR1 SGHRS and CDR2 YFSETQ. Trimming shortened V by 1 base and J by 6 bases, and 16 bases separated the two germline ends. The CDR3 spans 16 residues.

The V gene is TRBV28, the J gene TRBJ2-7; the D is unclear. The CDR3 loop spans 15 amino acids. Germline V gene lookup returns CDR1 MDHEN and CDR2 SYDVKM. Deletions cut 5 bases from V and 0 bases from J, with 14 bases between. As DNA, the CDR3 is TGTGCCAGCAGTCAACCAACCAAGAGCTCCTACGAGCAGTACTTC. Its protein product is CASSQPTKSSYEQYF.

This sequence joins TRBV5-1 and TRBJ1-5; 10 nucleotides agree with TRBD1. The CDR3 has 24 amino acids. CDR1 SGHRS and CDR2 YFSETQ come from the germline V gene. V was clipped by 0 bases and J by 0 bases; unmatched bases: 24. CDR3 protein: CASSLEVLGTGVSANEYSNQPQHF. As DNA, the CDR3 is TGCGCCAGCAGCTTGGAGGTCCTGGGGACAGGGGTGTCAGCGAATGAGTATAGCAATCAGCCCCAGCATTTT.

This chain links TRBV6-5 with TRBJ1-2; 9 nucleotides line up with TRBD1. The length of the CDR3 is 13 residues. Germline CDR1 is MNHEY and CDR2 is SVGAGI. With 6 bases clipped from V and 6 bases from J, the junction kept 5 bases outside the gene matches. The CDR3 bases are TGTGCCAGCAGCTACAGGGGGCGCGATGGCTACACCTTC. Amino acid sequence: CASSYRGRDGYTF.

The chain joins TRBV9 to TRBJ2-1; the match to TRBD2 covers 13 bases. CDR3 size: 17 residues. The V segment lost 3 bases and the J segment 5 bases; nucleotides outside the gene matches: 8. Germline V gene lookup returns CDR1 SGDLS and CDR2 YYNGEE. CDR3 in amino acids: CASSAGTSGTQNNEQFF. The CDR3, as DNA: TGTGCCAGCAGCGCAGGGACTAGCGGGACCCAGAACAATGAGCAGTTCTTC.

This chain links TRBV4-1 with TRBJ1-5, with D hard to call. V dropped 4 bases and J dropped 0 bases, with 10 bases sitting between them. CDR3 length: 15 residues. CDR1 and CDR2 (germline): MGHRA, YSYEKL. In DNA form, the CDR3 reads TGCGCCAGCAGCCTAGCTTTGGGTAGCAATCAGCCCCAGCATTTT. Protein: CASSLALGSNQPQHF.

This clone has more than one count but fewer than ten. The chain carries TRBV6-5 and TRBJ2-7, with 9 bases identical to TRBD1. The V segment lost 1 base and the J segment 5 bases; nucleotides outside the gene matches: 6. The CDR3 has 15 residues. CDR1 MNHEY and CDR2 SVGAGI come from the germline V gene. The CDR3 DNA sequence: TGTGCCAGCAGTTACTTGGGACAGGGAAGGGACGAGCAGTACTTC. Encoded protein: CASSYLGQGRDEQYF.

The V gene is TRBV21-1, the J gene TRBJ1-2. TRBV21-1 is annotated as a pseudogene. This CDR3 is 15 amino acids long. The CDR3 nucleotides are TGTGCCTATCCGGGACTCACTTCGGCTAACTATGGCTACACCTTC. Encoded protein: CAYPGLTSANYGYTF.

V is TRBV7-3 and J is TRBJ2-3; D remains unclear. Deletions cut 5 bases from V and 6 bases from J, with 12 bases between. The CDR3 contains 13 residues. Germline values: CDR1 SGHTA, CDR2 FQGTGA. This chain's CDR3 is CASSLSPPDTQYF. The CDR3, as DNA: TGTGCCAGCAGCCTTAGCCCCCCGGATACGCAGTATTTT. Full variable domain (remainder filled in from reference TRBV7-3 and TRBJ2-3): GAGVSQTPSNKVTEKGKYVELRCDPISGHTALYWYRQSLGQGPEFLIYFQGTGAADDSGLPNDRFFAVRPEGSVSTLKIQRTERGDSAVYLCASSLSPPDTQYFGPGTRLTVL.

The chain joins TRBV15 to TRBJ1-3, with D perhaps TRBD1 (5 bases). The V end lost 0 bases, the J end lost 3 bases, and 9 bases lay between the germline ends. The CDR3 loop spans 15 amino acids. The V gene's germline CDR1 is LNHNV and CDR2 YYDKDF (reference sequence). CDR3 protein: CATSRDRQLGNTIYF. The CDR3 region has the DNA TGTGCCACCAGCAGAGATCGACAGCTTGGAAACACCATATATTTT.

Only one count was recorded for this clone. The chain carries TRBV6-5 and TRBJ1-1, with D possibly TRBD1 on 5 matching bases. V gave up 5 bases and J gave up 3 bases, with 19 bases separating them. Germline lookup yields CDR1 MNHEY and CDR2 SVGAGI. The CDR3 spans 16 residues. The CDR3 region is CASSHYRLRTHTEAFF. The CDR3 DNA is TGTGCCAGCAGTCACTACAGGCTTCGTACACACACTGAAGCTTTCTTT.

The rearrangement links TRBV18 to TRBJ1-1; D unclear. Germline CDR1 KGHSH, CDR2 LQKENI. This CDR3 is built from 16 residues. V was trimmed by 0 bases and J by 0 bases, leaving 11 bases between them. The CDR3 coding sequence is TGTGCCAGCTCACCACCGGGGAGCAGGTTGAACACTGAAGCTTTCTTT. This codes for CASSPPGSRLNTEAFF.

The chain employs TRBV2 and TRBJ2-3; maybe TRBD2 (5 bases). Germline V gene sequence: CDR1 SNHLY, CDR2 FYNNEI. This CDR3 comprises 13 residues. Trimming removed 4 bases from V and 4 bases from J, with 9 bases in between. The CDR3 DNA follows: TGTGCCAGCAGTGTGGCGGGCCCAGATACGCAGTATTTT. It yields the protein CASSVAGPDTQYF.

The gene calls are TRBV4-1 and TRBJ2-1; perhaps TRBD1 as D (5 bases). The CDR3 spans 15 residues. Germline V CDR1 and CDR2: MGHRA, YSYEKL. V lost 0 bases to trimming and J lost 12 bases, with 18 bases between them. The CDR3 is CASSQEELQTALQFF. DNA for the CDR3: TGCGCCAGCAGCCAAGAGGAGTTGCAGACAGCCTTGCAGTTCTTC.

The V call is TRBV30, the J call TRBJ2-3; D gene ambiguous. V was clipped by 1 base and J by 1 base, with 9 bases between them. The CDR3 has 14 residues. The germline gives CDR1 GTSNPN, CDR2 SVGIG (reference sequence). CDR3 residues: CAWSGGAGTDTQYF. CDR3 sequence (DNA): TGTGCCTGGAGTGGCGGCGCGGGCACAGATACGCAGTATTTT. The full variable domain, with the rest looked up from reference TRBV30 and TRBJ2-3, is SQTIHQWPATLVQPVGSPLSLECTVEGTSNPNLYWYRQAAGRGLQLLFYSVGIGQISSEVPQNLSASRPQDRQFILSSKKLLLSDSGFYLCAWSGGAGTDTQYFGPGTRLTVL.

CDR3 coding DNA: TGTGCCAGCAGCGTAGGGGCAGGGTTTTGGTCACCCCTCCACTTT. Protein sequence: CASSVGAGFWSPLHF. The chain recombines TRBV9 with TRBJ1-6, with D perhaps TRBD1 (5 bases). This CDR3 is built from 15 residues. Germline V CDR1 and CDR2: SGDLS, YYNGEE. Trimming took off 0 bases at V and 10 bases at J, with 14 bases between the two ends.

The J gene is TRBJ2-5, the V gene TRBV2, with D perhaps matching TRBD2 (7 bases). V was pared by 9 bases and J by 4 bases, with 18 bases between. From germline, CDR1 is SNHLY and CDR2 FYNNEI. This CDR3 is built from 14 residues. Here the CDR3 DNA reads TGTGCCAGGGGGACGGGGGGCGCGGGAGAGACCCAGTACTTC. It yields the protein CARGTGGAGETQYF.

The V gene is TRBV2, the J gene TRBJ1-6; a weak D match, TRBD1 (5 bases). Germline V gene sequence: CDR1 SNHLY, CDR2 FYNNEI. The V end was cut by 6 bases, the J end by 9 bases, with 9 bases between. The CDR3 totals 12 residues. The chain's CDR3 is CASRGLGSPLHF. In DNA form, the CDR3 reads TGTGCCAGCAGGGGGCTGGGTTCACCCCTCCACTTT.